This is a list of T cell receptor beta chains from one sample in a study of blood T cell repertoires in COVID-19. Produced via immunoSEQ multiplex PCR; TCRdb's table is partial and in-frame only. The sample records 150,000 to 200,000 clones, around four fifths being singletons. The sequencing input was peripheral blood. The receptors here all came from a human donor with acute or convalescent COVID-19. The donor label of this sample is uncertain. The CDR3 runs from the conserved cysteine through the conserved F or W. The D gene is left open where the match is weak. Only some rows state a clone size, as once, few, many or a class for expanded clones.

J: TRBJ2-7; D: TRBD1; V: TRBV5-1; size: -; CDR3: CASSSGQGAAYEQYF; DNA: TGCGCCAGCAGCTCCGGACAGGGGGCCGCCTACGAGCAGTACTTC
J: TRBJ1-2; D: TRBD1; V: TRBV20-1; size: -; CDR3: CSAVSGGYTF; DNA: TGCAGTGCTGTATCAGGGGGGTACACCTTC
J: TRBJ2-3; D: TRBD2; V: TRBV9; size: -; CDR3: CASSGTGTSVSPQAADTQYF; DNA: TGTGCCAGCAGCGGTACCGGGACTAGCGTATCGCCCCAAGCGGCAGATACGCAGTATTTT
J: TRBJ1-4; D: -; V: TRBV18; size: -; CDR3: CASSFAVPTNEKLFF; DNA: TGTGCCAGCTCCTTCGCGGTTCCAACTAATGAAAAACTGTTTTTT
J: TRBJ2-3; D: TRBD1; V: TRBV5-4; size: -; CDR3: CASSPWTGSSTDTQYF; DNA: TGTGCCAGCAGCCCCTGGACAGGGAGTAGCACAGATACGCAGTATTTT
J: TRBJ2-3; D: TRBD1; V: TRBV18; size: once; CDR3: CASGQEVRTDTQYF; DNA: TGTGCCAGCGGACAGGAGGTCCGCACAGATACGCAGTATTTT
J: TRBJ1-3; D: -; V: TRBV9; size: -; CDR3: CASSVQGSSSGNTIYF; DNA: TGTGCCAGCAGCGTACAGGGTTCCTCCTCTGGAAACACCATATATTTT
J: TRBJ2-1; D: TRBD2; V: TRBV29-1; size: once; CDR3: CSVETQREVNEQFF; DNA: TGCAGCGTTGAAACCCAGCGGGAGGTTAATGAGCAGTTCTTC
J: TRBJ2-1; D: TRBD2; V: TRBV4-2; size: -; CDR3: CASSLTSGSNEQFF; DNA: TGTGCCAGCAGCCTGACTAGCGGGAGTAATGAGCAGTTCTTC
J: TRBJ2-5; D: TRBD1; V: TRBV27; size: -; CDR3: CASSSLMGDRKETQYF; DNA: TGTGCCAGCAGTTCCCTTATGGGGGACAGGAAAGAGACCCAGTACTTC
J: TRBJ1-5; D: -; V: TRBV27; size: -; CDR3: CASSSSGGQPQHF; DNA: TGTGCCAGCAGTTCCTCCGGGGGACAGCCCCAGCATTTT
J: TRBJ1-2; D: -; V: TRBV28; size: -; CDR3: CASSLLNYGYTF; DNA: TGTGCCAGCAGTTTACTGAACTATGGCTACACCTTC
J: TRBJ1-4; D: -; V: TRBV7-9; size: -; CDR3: CASSPLSGVGEKLFF; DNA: TGTGCCAGCAGCCCTCTCTCAGGGGTAGGAGAAAAACTGTTTTTT
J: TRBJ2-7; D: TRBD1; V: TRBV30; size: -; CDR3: CAWSGGTGGYEQYF; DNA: TGTGCCTGGAGTGGGGGGACAGGGGGCTACGAGCAGTACTTC
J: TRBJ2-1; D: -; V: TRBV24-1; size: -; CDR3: CATSDPALGNEQFF; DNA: TGTGCCACCAGTGACCCCGCACTAGGGAATGAGCAGTTCTTC
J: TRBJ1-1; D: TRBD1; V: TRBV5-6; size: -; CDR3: CASSYRGSTEAFF; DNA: TGTGCCAGCAGCTACAGGGGAAGCACTGAAGCTTTCTTT
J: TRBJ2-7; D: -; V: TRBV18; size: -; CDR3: CASSPILSQGLSEQYF; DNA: TGTGCCAGCTCACCAATATTGTCCCAGGGGTTATCCGAGCAGTACTTC
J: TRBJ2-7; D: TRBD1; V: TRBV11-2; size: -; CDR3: CASRKTGNSYEQYF; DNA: TGTGCCAGCAGAAAGACAGGGAACTCCTACGAGCAGTACTTC
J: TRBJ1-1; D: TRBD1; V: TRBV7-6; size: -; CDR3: CASSGQDTEAFF; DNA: TGTGCCAGCAGCGGACAGGACACTGAAGCTTTCTTT
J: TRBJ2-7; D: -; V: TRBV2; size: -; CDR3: CASRADSYEQYF; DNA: TGTGCCAGCAGGGCAGATTCCTACGAGCAGTACTTC
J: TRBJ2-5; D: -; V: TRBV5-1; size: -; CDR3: CASQRGGFGSPETQYF; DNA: TGCGCCAGCCAAAGGGGGGGGTTCGGCTCGCCAGAGACCCAGTACTTC
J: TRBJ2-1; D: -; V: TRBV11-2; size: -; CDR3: CASSSHSYNEQFF; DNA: TGTGCCAGCAGCTCCCACTCCTACAATGAGCAGTTCTTC
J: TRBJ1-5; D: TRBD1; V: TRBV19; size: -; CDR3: CASSLGQGVNQPQHF; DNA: TGTGCCAGTAGTTTGGGACAGGGGGTTAATCAGCCCCAGCATTTT
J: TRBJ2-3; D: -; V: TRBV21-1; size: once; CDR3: CASSNLTDTQYF; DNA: TGTGCCAGCAGCAATCTCACAGATACGCAGTATTTT
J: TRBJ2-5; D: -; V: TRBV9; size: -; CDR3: CASSARGQETQYF; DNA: TGTGCCAGCAGCGCCAGGGGCCAAGAGACCCAGTACTTC
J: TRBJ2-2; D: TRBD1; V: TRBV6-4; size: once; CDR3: CASSATGTGELFF; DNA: TGTGCCAGCAGTGCGACAGGGACCGGGGAGCTGTTTTTT
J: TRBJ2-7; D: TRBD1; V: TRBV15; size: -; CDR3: CATSRDPRGTGNYEQYF; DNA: TGTGCCACCAGCAGAGATCCCCGCGGGACAGGGAACTACGAGCAGTACTTC
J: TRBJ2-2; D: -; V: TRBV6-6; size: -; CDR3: CASSRRGGGDTGELFF; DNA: TGTGCCAGCAGTCGACGAGGAGGGGGGGACACCGGGGAGCTGTTTTTT
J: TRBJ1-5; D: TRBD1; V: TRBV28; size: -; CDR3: CASSFIYGTGVRSQPQHF; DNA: TGTGCCAGCAGTTTCATATACGGGACAGGGGTTCGTAGTCAGCCCCAGCATTTT
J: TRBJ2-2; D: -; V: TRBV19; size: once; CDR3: CASMGKRQGKTGELFF; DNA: TGTGCCAGTATGGGAAAAAGGCAGGGTAAAACCGGGGAGCTGTTTTTT
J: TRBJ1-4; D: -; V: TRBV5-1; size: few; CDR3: CASSLANEKLFF; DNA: TGCGCCAGCAGCTTGGCGAATGAAAAACTGTTTTTT
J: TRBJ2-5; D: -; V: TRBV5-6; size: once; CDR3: CASSGESQETQYF; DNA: TGTGCCAGCAGCGGTGAGAGTCAAGAGACCCAGTACTTC
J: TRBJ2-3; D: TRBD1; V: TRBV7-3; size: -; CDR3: CASSLQGTGAVTQYF; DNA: TGTGCCAGCAGCTTACAGGGGACAGGCGCGGTTACGCAGTATTTT
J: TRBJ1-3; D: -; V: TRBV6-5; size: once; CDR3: CASSSPLSGNTIYF; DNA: TGTGCCAGCAGTTCTCCCCTATCTGGAAACACCATATATTTT
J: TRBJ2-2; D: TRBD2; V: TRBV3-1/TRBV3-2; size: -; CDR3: CASSPAGVTTGELFF; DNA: TGTGCCAGCAGCCCAGCGGGAGTCACCACCGGGGAGCTGTTTTTT
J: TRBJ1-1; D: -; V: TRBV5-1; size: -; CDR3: CASSATGTNTEAFF; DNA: TGCGCCAGCAGCGCCACAGGAACGAACACTGAAGCTTTCTTT
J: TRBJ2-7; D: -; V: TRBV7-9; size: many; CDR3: CASSLVTASYEQYF; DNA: TGTGCCAGCAGCTTAGTCACAGCATCCTACGAGCAGTACTTC
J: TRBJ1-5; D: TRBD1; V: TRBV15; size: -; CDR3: CATSRDRGPSNQPQHF; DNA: TGTGCCACCAGCAGGGACAGGGGACCGAGCAATCAGCCCCAGCATTTT
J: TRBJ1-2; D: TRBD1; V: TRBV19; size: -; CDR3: CASSPLPGTGSFYGYTF; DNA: TGTGCCAGTAGTCCTCTACCCGGGACAGGGAGTTTCTATGGCTACACCTTC
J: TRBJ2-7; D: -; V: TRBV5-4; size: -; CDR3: CASSLAVSYEQYF; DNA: TGTGCCAGCAGCTTGGCCGTGTCCTACGAGCAGTACTTC
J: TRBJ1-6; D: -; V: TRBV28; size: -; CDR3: CASISGTKYNSPLHF; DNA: TGTGCCAGCATCTCCGGGACAAAGTATAATTCACCCCTCCACTTT
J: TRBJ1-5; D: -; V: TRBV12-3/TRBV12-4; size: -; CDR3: CASSLTVNQPQHF; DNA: TGTGCCAGCAGTCTGACAGTAAATCAGCCCCAGCATTTT
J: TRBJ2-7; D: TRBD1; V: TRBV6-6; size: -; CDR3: CASTPQGDRGSYEQYF; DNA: TGTGCCAGCACCCCCCAGGGGGACAGGGGGTCCTACGAGCAGTACTTC